The clone carrying this T cell receptor (beta chain) has just a few counts. Individual cDNA molecules each received unique molecular identifiers attached to them. Via MiXCR, TCRdb re-called the 5' RACE reads, giving one row per CDR3 protein. The sample lists roughly 40,000 distinct CDR3 sequences; over 5% were seen once. This record comes from a study of early T cells in non-severe SARS-CoV-2 infection. The V and J ends lost 0 bases and 8 bases, in that order; junction bases with no gene match: 13. CDR3 length equals 18 residues. Germline V gives CDR1 MNHNY, CDR2 SVGAGI (reference sequence). Sample: whole blood. This TCR derives from an adult who was a healthcare worker with PCR-confirmed SARS-CoV-2 infection or an uninfected control (not recorded which). The chain uses TRBV6-6 and TRBJ2-1; 10 bases match TRBD2. The CDR3 protein is CASSYSPRAGGPIDEQFF. The DNA of the CDR3 is TGTGCCAGCAGTTACTCGCCCAGAGCGGGGGGGCCGATAGATGAGCAGTTCTTC.